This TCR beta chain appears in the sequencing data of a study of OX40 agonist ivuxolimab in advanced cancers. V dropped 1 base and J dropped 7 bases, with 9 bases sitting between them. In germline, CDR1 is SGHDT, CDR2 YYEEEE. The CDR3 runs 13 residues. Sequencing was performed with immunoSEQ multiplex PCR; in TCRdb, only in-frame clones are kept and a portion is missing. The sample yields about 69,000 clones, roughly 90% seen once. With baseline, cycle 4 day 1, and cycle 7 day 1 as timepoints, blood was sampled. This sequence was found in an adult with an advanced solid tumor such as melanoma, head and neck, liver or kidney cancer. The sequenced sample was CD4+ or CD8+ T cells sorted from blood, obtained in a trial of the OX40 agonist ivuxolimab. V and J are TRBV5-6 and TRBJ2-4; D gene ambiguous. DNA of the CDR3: TGTGCCAGCAGCTTGACCCAGATGAACATTCAGTACTTC. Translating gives CASSLTQMNIQYF. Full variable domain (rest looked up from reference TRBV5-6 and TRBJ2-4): DAGVTQSPTHLIKTRGQQVTLRCSPKSGHDTVSWYQQALGQGPQFIFQYYEEEERQRGNFPDRFSGHQFPNYSSELNVNALLLGDSALYLCASSLTQMNIQYFGAGTRLSVL.